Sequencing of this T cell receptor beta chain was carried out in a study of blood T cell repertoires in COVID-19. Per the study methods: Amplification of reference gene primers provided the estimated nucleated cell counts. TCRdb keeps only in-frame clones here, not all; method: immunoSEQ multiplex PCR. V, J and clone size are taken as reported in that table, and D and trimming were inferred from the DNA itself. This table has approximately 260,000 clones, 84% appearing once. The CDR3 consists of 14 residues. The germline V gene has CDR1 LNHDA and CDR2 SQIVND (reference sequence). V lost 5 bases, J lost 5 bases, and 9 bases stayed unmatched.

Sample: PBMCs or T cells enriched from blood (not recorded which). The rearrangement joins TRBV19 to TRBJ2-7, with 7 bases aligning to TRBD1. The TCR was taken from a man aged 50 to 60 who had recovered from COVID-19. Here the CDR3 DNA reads TGTGCCAGTAGTGTCCGACAGGGTCTCAACGAGCAGTACTTC. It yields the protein CASSVRQGLNEQYF.